These 11 T cell receptor beta chains were all obtained from the same sample, sequenced in a study of molecular identifiers for immune sequencing clone quantification. MiXCR was run by TCRdb on the PCR reads, yielding one entry per CDR3 protein. The sample lists approximately 550,000 distinct CDR3 sequences, over 20% occurring once. The sequenced sample consisted of naive CD8+ T cells from blood, with Jurkat cell RNA spiked in. As for subset: FACS-sorted CD8+CD4-CCR7+CD45RA+ naive T cells. Receptor source: a human donor in good health. Some libraries in this study had Jurkat cell RNA spiked in.

This clonotype was recorded many times. The V and J genes are TRBV9 and TRBJ1-5, with D maybe TRBD1 (5 bases). The CDR3 is made up of 13 amino acids. Germline loops: CDR1 SGDLS, CDR2 YYNGEE. V was shortened by 2 bases and J by 6 bases, with 9 bases between the two germline ends. The CDR3 region is CASSVGGVQPQHF. The CDR3 DNA reads as TGTGCCAGCAGCGTTGGGGGAGTTCAGCCCCAGCATTTT.

This clonotype showed up just a few times. The CDR3 here is CACTGATNEKLFF. The CDR3 DNA is TGTGCCTGCACAGGGGCGACCAATGAAAAACTGTTTTTT. The rearrangement links TRBV30 to TRBJ1-4; TRBD1 aligns across 7 bases. Germline-derived CDR1 and CDR2 are GTSNPN and SVGIG (reference sequence). The CDR3 has 13 residues. V was clipped by 6 bases and J by 5 bases; unmatched bases: 6.

The chain is built from TRBV7-9 and TRBJ2-7; 8 nucleotides agree with TRBD2. Trimming at V came to 6 bases and at J to 0 bases, leaving 10 bases not matched to a gene. The CDR3 is 16 residues long. CDR1 is SEHNR, CDR2 FQNEAQ, per germline (reference sequence). This CDR3 is CASSYLAGGLSYEQYF. The CDR3 DNA reads TGTGCCAGCAGTTACCTAGCGGGCGGACTCTCCTACGAGCAGTACTTC.

Comments on this clonotype: Just one base apart from a much larger clone, this may be a read error. The CDR3 DNA sequence: TGTGCCAGCAGTGAGTCGGCTGGCGGGCACTACGAGCAGTACTTC. It encodes CASSESAGGHYEQYF. The chain recombines TRBV25-1 with TRBJ2-7; TRBD2 might be the D (5 bases). Germline V CDR1 and CDR2: MGHDK, SYGVNS. The V gene lost 3 bases and the J gene lost 3 bases, with 15 bases spanning the gap. The CDR3 is made up of 15 amino acids.

This clonotype was seen a few times. V and J are TRBV19 and TRBJ2-1, with TRBD2 matching over 8 bases. The CDR3 sequence is 16 residues long. Trimming at V came to 3 bases and at J to 1 base, leaving 5 bases not matched to a gene. Germline V gives CDR1 LNHDA, CDR2 SQIVND (reference sequence). Here the CDR3 DNA reads TGTGCCAGTAGTATTGGGGCGGGGGGTTCCTACAATGAGCAGTTCTTC. This translates into CASSIGAGGSYNEQFF.

Many counts were recorded for this clonotype. The V call is TRBV4-1, the J call TRBJ1-5, with a possible D match to TRBD1 (6 bases). Deletions cut 0 bases from V and 3 bases from J, with 15 bases between. CDR1 and CDR2 (germline): MGHRA, YSYEKL. This CDR3 is 17 amino acids long. CDR3 sequence (DNA): TGCGCCAGCAGCCAAGAGGGGGCCGGATACGACAATCAGCCCCAGCATTTT. Protein sequence: CASSQEGAGYDNQPQHF.

The chain has TRBV5-1 and TRBJ2-1, with D possibly TRBD1 on 6 matching bases. The V gene's germline CDR1 is SGHRS and CDR2 YFSETQ. The CDR3 has 16 amino acids. The V end lost 0 bases, the J end lost 8 bases, and 18 bases lay between the germline ends. DNA for the CDR3: TGCGCCAGCAGCTTGGCCGTGGGGGCCCAGTACGATGAGCAGTTCTTC. As protein: CASSLAVGAQYDEQFF. Full variable domain (remainder filled in from reference TRBV5-1 and TRBJ2-1): KAGVTQTPRYLIKTRGQQVTLSCSPISGHRSVSWYQQTPGQGLQFLFEYFSETQRNKGNFPGRFSGRQFSNSRSEMNVSTLELGDSALYLCASSLAVGAQYDEQFFGPGTRLTVL.

The rearrangement joins TRBV30 to TRBJ2-7, with D possibly TRBD2 on 6 matching bases. The CDR3 covers 13 residues. V shed 3 bases and J shed 7 bases, with 16 bases lying between them. Germline-derived CDR1 and CDR2 are GTSNPN and SVGIG (reference sequence). As DNA, the CDR3 is TGTGCCTGGAGGCCCCCGGGGGATAGGGAGCAGTACTTC. Translated: CAWRPPGDREQYF.

CDR3 in DNA: TGTGCCATCAGTGATCGGGAAGACACTGAAGCTTTCTTT. Encoded protein: CAISDREDTEAFF. The rearrangement uses TRBV10-3 and TRBJ1-1; D uncertain. The germline V and J ends were trimmed by 3 bases and 3 bases, with 8 bases remaining between them. This CDR3 is 13 amino acids long. Germline V gene data show CDR1 as ENHRY and CDR2 as SYGVKD.

The sample holds a few counts of this clonotype. CDR3 protein: CASSLVASGGSEQYF. As DNA, the CDR3 is TGTGCCAGCAGCTTAGTAGCTAGCGGGGGCAGCGAGCAGTACTTC. The V gene is TRBV7-9, the J gene TRBJ2-7; 10 bases map to TRBD2. The CDR3 is 15 residues long. The V gene's germline CDR1 is SEHNR and CDR2 FQNEAQ (reference sequence). The V gene end was trimmed by 1 base and the J gene end by 6 bases; junction bases not matched to a gene: 6.

Comment on this clonotype: A junction end diverges from the germline sequence, so it may reflect a read error. V is TRBV7-7 and J is TRBJ2-2; 7 bases are a match to TRBD2. The CDR3 is 16 residues long. In germline, CDR1 is SSHAT, CDR2 FNYEAQ (reference sequence). The CDR3 protein is CASSLGAGVDTGELFF. The CDR3 DNA reads TGTGCTAGCAGCTTAGGGGCGGGAGTTGACACCGGGGAGCTGTTTTTT.